Shown below are 9 T cell receptor beta chains from a single sample sequenced in a study of identical twins (dated by TCRdb to about 2016). The library was generated by 5' RACE. Instrument used: Illumina HiSeq 2000. TCRdb passed the public sequencing reads through fastp at Q25 and MiXCR, retaining productive beta sequences. Every CDR3 protein is listed once, alongside the most common genes and DNA of its rows. Here the sample has roughly 720,000 distinct CDR3 sequences; around a sixth occur a single time. The ten most abundant clones make up roughly 13% of the sample. The same specimen was also included in a second study, on T cells expressing NK-cell markers.

Sequenced sample: PBMCs. These receptors were obtained from a woman aged 18-29 years in good health.

The genes are TRBV20-1 and TRBJ2-1; 10 nucleotides match TRBD2. The CDR3 is 17 residues long. The V and J ends lost 0 bases and 0 bases, in that order; junction bases with no gene match: 5. Germline-derived CDR1 and CDR2 are DFQATT and SNEGSKA (reference sequence). The CDR3 region is CSARDWASGSSYNEQFF. The CDR3 DNA sequence: TGCAGTGCTAGAGATTGGGCTAGCGGGAGCTCCTACAATGAGCAGTTCTTC.

The chain couples TRBV20-1 to TRBJ2-7; the match to TRBD2 covers 7 bases. This CDR3 is built from 14 residues. With V trimmed by 6 bases and J by 5 bases, 13 bases remained unmatched. Looked up from germline, CDR1 is DFQATT and CDR2 is SNEGSKA (reference sequence). CDR3 protein: CSAPSGGTRDEQYF. The CDR3 bases are TGCAGTGCCCCCTCGGGGGGAACTAGAGACGAGCAGTACTTC.

This clonotype was counted only a few times. This chain links TRBV20-1 with TRBJ2-7, with D unresolved. Trimming cost V 4 bases and J 0 bases, with 4 bases left between them. Germline V gene lookup returns CDR1 DFQATT and CDR2 SNEGSKA (reference sequence). This CDR3 region has 11 residues. Written as DNA, the CDR3 is TGCAGTGCTAAGAGCTCCTACGAGCAGTACTTC. This sequence encodes CSAKSSYEQYF.

The chain links TRBV15 to TRBJ2-7; tentatively, D is TRBD1 or TRBD2 (5 bases each). This CDR3 spans 17 amino acids. Trimming pared 0 bases from V and 1 base from J, leaving 16 bases between. Germline V gene sequence: CDR1 LNHNV, CDR2 YYDKDF (reference sequence). The CDR3 nucleotides are TGTGCCACCAGCAGAGATGAATTCGGGACGAAGTCCTACGAGCAGTACTTC. Translated, it gives CATSRDEFGTKSYEQYF.

This chain uses TRBV12-3 or TRBV12-4 with TRBJ2-3; 11 bases agree with TRBD2. This CDR3 comprises 15 residues. The trim removed 4 bases at V and 5 bases at J, leaving 5 bases unmatched. The CDR3: CASSWGLAEGDTQYF. The CDR3 DNA sequence: TGTGCCAGCAGTTGGGGACTAGCGGAGGGAGATACGCAGTATTTT.

The chain links TRBV4-3 to TRBJ2-5; D gene unclear. V lost 5 bases, J lost 7 bases, and 17 bases lay in between. Germline CDR1 is LGHNA and CDR2 is YSLEER. The CDR3 has 14 amino acids. This CDR3 reads CASSSSEGPRTQYF. The CDR3 DNA follows: TGCGCCAGCAGCTCCTCTGAAGGGCCCCGGACCCAGTACTTC.

On this clonotype itself: Sequence at one end of the junction differs from germline and may be a read error. The chain is built from TRBV7-7 and TRBJ2-2; tentative D call: TRBD2 (5 bases). Germline V lookup: CDR1 SSHAT, CDR2 FNYEAQ (reference sequence). The CDR3 has 16 residues. DNA of the CDR3: TGTGCTAGCAGCTTAGAGGTCCACGGACTCACCGGGGAGCTGTTTTTT. Translated, it gives CASSLEVHGLTGELFF.

This clonotype was seen more than once but under ten times. The J gene is TRBJ1-3, the V gene TRBV29-1, with a tentative D call TRBD1 (5 bases). Germline V gene data show CDR1 as SQVTM and CDR2 as ANQGSEA. The CDR3 contains 14 residues. V was clipped by 4 bases and J by 0 bases, with 10 bases between them. The CDR3 nucleotides read TGCAGCGTTGGACAGATCAGCTCTGGAAACACCATATATTTT. The encoded protein is CSVGQISSGNTIYF.

The chain joins TRBV29-1 to TRBJ2-1; 12 bases map to TRBD2. The CDR3 runs to 14 residues. With V trimmed by 8 bases and J by 8 bases, 10 bases remained unmatched. From germline, CDR1 is SQVTM and CDR2 ANQGSEA. In DNA form, the CDR3 reads TGCAGCTCCTCGACTAGCGGGGGCATTGATGAGCAGTTCTTC. Protein sequence: CSSSTSGGIDEQFF.